The entry that follows covers one T cell receptor (beta chain) sequence. The antigen remains undetermined. Use of 60 Vbeta and 13 Jbeta primers characterized the PCR. Some clones are missing from TCRdb's copy, which holds only in-frame ones; the method was immunoSEQ multiplex PCR. The sample has approximately 190,000 clones, 80% to 90% seen once; the top ten hold 1% to 1.5%. These data are taken from a study of cytomegalovirus exposure and HLA in healthy donors. CDR1 SGHTA and CDR2 FQGNSA come from the germline V gene. This CDR3 is 17 amino acids long. Trimming removed 5 bases at V and 0 bases at J, with 17 bases between. General study results and limits: The dataset shows that most TCR sequences were rare, while some public TCRs occurred in many donors.

The material sequenced was PBMCs. The chain has TRBV7-2 and TRBJ2-1; tentatively, D is TRBD2 (5 bases). The clonotype comes from a man aged 25-45 years in good health and CMV-seronegative. The CDR3 region is CASSPSGLMSSYNEQFF. The CDR3, as DNA: TGTGCCAGCAGCCCAAGTGGACTGATGAGCTCCTACAATGAGCAGTTCTTC.